This TCR beta chain was captured in a study of T cell repertoires and HLA-DP antigens. Produced via immunoSEQ multiplex PCR; TCRdb's table is partial and in-frame only. The sample has around 100,000 clones, roughly 92% seen once; the top ten hold about 0.25%. V gave up 2 bases and J gave up 2 bases, with 16 bases separating them. The CDR3 is made up of 16 amino acids. Concerning this clone: The antigen is unknown.

This chain joins TRBV23-1 and TRBJ2-7, with a possible D match to TRBD1 (6 bases). TRBV23-1 is given ORF status, its function remaining uncertain. Sequences were obtained from CD4+ T cells from PBMCs. The sequence came from a young woman in good health and CMV-seronegative. CDR3 nucleotide sequence: TGCGCCAGCAGTCAAACGACAGAGAGGGGGACCTACGAGCAGTACGTC. Its translation is CASSQTTERGTYEQYV.